This T cell receptor beta chain is drawn from a study of T cells expressing NK-cell markers. Across the study: In sorted CD3+CD56+NKG2C+, CD3+CD56+NKG2C- and CD3+CD56-NKG2C+ T cells, TCR beta repertoires were obtained. Within the sequenced cohort of eight donors, seven exhibited HCMV seropositivity and one was seronegative. Study results and caveats: Each of roughly six donors carried dominant NKG2C+ clonotypes accounting for roughly 1.0-7.5% of CD8+ T cells. The same clonotypes also predominated in the CD3+CD56-NKG2C+ fraction of a handful of donors.

TCRdb reprocessed the 5' RACE reads, with one entry per CDR3 protein and no DNA. Its table lists 350,000 to 500,000 distinct CDR3 sequences. As to this clonotype: The antigen remains unidentified.

The TCR originated in a woman aged 18 to 75 in good health. Sequencing input: blood T cells: a sorted CD56 or NKG2C T cell subset, CD4+ or CD8+ T cells, or bulk PBMC T cells (not recorded which).

This CDR3 reads CASSLTDDRAFSYEQYF. The rearrangement joins TRBV7-3 to TRBJ2-7; TCRdb's D gene call, TRBD1, goes unchecked for lack of DNA. CDR3 size: 17 residues. Germline loops: CDR1 SGHTA, CDR2 FQGTGA.